A single T cell receptor (beta chain) is shown here with its context. What it recognizes is unknown. The data were taken from a study of blood T cells in healthy people across ages. Study details: Roughly one uniquely barcoded beta molecule per two T cells was captured. Points from the study as a whole: Leaving the PBMCs unsorted stopped any conclusive comparison of naive versus antigen-experienced cells.

PCR was performed a second time for 7 to 11 cycles using a sample-barcoded 5' primer and a J-beta primer mix. TCRdb re-called the 5' RACE reads through MiXCR, storing one row per CDR3 protein. The sample holds about 1.4 million distinct CDR3 sequences, approximately 59% seen once. CDR3 length equals 16 residues. The trim removed 8 bases at V and 5 bases at J, leaving 13 bases unmatched. Germline CDR1 is MNHEY and CDR2 is SMNVEV (reference sequence). The chain couples TRBV27 to TRBJ2-1; TRBD2 aligns across 9 bases. Sequenced: blood. This TCR came from a man aged 18 to 35 in good health. CDR3 nucleotide sequence: TGTGCCAGCCGGCCCTTAGCGGGAGCAGGCAACAATGAGCAGTTCTTC. It codes for CASRPLAGAGNNEQFF.